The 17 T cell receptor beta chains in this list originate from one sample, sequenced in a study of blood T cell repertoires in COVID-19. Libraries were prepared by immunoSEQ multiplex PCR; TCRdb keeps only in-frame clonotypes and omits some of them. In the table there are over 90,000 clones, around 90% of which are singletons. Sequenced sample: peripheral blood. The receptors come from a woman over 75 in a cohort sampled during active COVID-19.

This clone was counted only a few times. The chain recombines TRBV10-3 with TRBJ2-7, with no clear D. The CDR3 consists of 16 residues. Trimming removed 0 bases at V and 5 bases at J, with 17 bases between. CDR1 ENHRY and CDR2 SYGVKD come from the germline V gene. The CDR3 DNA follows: TGTGCCATCAGTGAGTCAGCGATTGGTCTAGTCGACGAGCAGTACTTC. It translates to CAISESAIGLVDEQYF.

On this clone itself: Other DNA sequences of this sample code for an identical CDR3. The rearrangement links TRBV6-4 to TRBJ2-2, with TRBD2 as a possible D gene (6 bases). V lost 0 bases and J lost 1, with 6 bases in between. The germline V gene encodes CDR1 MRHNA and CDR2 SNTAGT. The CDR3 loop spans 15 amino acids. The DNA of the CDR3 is TGTGCCAGCAGTGACTCGGGGGGGAACACCGGGGAGCTGTTTTTT. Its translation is CASSDSGGNTGELFF.

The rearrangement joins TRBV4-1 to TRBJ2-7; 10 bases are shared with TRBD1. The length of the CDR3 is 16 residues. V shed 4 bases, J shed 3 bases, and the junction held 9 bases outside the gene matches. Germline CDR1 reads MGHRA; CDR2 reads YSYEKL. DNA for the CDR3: TGCGCCAGCAGCCGTACTCCCGACAGGGGGCTCTACGAGCAGTACTTC. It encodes CASSRTPDRGLYEQYF.

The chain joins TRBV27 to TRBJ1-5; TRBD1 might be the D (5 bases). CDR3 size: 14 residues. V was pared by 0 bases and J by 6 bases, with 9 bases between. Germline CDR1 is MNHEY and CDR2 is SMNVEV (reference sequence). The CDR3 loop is CASSLSQGGQPQHF. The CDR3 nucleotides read TGTGCCAGCAGTTTATCGCAGGGTGGTCAGCCCCAGCATTTT.

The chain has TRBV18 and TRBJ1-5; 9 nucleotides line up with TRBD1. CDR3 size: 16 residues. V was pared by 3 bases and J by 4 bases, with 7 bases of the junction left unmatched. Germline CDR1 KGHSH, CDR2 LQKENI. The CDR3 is CASSPDRGVGNQPQHF. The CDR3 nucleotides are TGTGCCAGCTCACCGGACAGGGGCGTTGGGAATCAGCCCCAGCATTTT.

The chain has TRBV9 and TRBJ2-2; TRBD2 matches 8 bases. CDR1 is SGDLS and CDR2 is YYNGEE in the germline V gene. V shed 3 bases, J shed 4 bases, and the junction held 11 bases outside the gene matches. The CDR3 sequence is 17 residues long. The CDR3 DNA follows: TGTGCCAGCAGCGGAGGGACTAGGCCCGACGGCACCGGGGAGCTGTTTTTT. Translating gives CASSGGTRPDGTGELFF.

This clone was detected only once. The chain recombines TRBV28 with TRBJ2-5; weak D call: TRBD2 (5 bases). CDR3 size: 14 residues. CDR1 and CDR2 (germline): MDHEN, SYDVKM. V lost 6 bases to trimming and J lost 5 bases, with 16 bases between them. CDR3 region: CASSPETWEETQYF. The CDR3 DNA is TGTGCCAGCAGCCCCGAGACTTGGGAGGAGACCCAGTACTTC.

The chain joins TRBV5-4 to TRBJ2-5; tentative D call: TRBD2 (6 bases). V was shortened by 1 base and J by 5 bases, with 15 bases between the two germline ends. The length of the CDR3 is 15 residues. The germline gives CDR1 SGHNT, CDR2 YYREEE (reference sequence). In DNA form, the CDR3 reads TGTGCCAGCAGCTTGAGTGGGACGGGAGTGGAGACCCAGTACTTC. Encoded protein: CASSLSGTGVETQYF.

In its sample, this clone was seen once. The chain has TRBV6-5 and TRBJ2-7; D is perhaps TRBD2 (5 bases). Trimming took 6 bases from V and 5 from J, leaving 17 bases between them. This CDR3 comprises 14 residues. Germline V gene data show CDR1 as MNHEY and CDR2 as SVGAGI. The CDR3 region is CASSPGSPLNEQYF. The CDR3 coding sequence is TGTGCCAGCAGCCCGGGGTCCCCCCTAAACGAGCAGTACTTC.

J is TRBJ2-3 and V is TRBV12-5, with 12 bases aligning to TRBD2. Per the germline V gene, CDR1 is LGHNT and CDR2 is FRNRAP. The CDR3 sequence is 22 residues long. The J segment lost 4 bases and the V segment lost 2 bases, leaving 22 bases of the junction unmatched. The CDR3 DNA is TGTGCTAGTGGTTTGTATATTCGAGGGACTAGCGGGCCGCCCGGTCGCGCAGATACGCAGTATTTT. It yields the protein CASGLYIRGTSGPPGRADTQYF.

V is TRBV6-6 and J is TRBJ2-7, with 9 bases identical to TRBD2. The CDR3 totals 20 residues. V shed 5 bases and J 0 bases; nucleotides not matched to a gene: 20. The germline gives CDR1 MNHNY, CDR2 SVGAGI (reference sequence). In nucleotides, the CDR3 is TGTGCCAGCAGTCTACCCGGGGCTAGCGGGGCTAATCGAAGCTCCTACGAGCAGTACTTC. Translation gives CASSLPGASGANRSSYEQYF.

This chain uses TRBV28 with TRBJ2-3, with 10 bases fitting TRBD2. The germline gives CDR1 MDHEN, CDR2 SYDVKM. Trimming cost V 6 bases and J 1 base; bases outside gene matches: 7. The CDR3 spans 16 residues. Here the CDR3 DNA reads TGTGCCAGCAGCCCCGAACTAGCGGGGCGCACAGATACGCAGTATTTT. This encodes CASSPELAGRTDTQYF.

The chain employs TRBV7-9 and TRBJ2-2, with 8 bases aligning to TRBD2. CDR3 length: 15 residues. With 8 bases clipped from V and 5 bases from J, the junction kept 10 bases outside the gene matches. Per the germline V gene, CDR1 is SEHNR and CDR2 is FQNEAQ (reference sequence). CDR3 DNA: TGTGCCAGCCGTGTAACTAGCGGTCCTACCGGGGAGCTGTTTTTT. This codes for CASRVTSGPTGELFF.

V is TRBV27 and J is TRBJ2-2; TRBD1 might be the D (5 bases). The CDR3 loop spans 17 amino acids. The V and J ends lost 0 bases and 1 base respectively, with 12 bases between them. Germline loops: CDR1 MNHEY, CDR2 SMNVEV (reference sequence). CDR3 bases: TGTGCCAGCAGTTTATCGCAAGGGGCCAAGAACACCGGGGAGCTGTTTTTT. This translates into CASSLSQGAKNTGELFF.

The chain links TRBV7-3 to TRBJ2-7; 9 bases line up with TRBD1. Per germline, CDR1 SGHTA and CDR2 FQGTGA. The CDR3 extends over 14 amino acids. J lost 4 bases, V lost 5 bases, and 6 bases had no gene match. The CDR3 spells CASSKQGAPYEQYF. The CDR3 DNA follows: TGTGCCAGCAGCAAACAGGGGGCGCCGTACGAGCAGTACTTC.

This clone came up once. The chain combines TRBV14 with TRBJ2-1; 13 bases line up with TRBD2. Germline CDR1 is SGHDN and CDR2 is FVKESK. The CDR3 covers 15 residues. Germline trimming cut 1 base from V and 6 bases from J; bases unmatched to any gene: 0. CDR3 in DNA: TGTGCCAGCAGCCAAGGACTAGCGGGGGGCAATGAGCAGTTCTTC. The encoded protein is CASSQGLAGGNEQFF.

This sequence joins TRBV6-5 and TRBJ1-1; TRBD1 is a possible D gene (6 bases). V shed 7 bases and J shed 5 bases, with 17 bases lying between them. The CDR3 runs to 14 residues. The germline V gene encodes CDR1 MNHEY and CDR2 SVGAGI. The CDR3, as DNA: TGTGCCAGCAACCGCGGGCAGGGGAGTACTGAAGCTTTCTTT. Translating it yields CASNRGQGSTEAFF.